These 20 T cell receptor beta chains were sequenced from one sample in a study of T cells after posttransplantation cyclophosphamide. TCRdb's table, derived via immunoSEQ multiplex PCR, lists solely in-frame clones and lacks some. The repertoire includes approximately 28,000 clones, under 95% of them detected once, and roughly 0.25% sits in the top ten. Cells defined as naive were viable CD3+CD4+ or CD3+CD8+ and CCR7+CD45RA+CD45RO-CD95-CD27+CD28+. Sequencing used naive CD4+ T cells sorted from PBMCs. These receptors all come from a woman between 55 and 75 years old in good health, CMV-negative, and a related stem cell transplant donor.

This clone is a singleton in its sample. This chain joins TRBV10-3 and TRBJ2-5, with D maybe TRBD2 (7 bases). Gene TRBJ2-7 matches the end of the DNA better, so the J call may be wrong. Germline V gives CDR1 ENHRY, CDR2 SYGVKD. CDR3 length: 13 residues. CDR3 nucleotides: TGTGCCGGGGGGGACACCCCCTCCTACGAGCAGTACTTC. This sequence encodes CAGGDTPSYEQYF.

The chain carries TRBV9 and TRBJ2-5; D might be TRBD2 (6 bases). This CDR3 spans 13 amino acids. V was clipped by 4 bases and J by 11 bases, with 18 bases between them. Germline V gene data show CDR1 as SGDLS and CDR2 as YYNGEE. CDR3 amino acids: CASSSSQGREQYF. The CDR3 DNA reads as TGTGCCAGCAGCTCATCCCAAGGTCGGGAGCAGTACTTC. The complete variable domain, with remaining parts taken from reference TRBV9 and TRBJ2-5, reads DSGVTQTPKHLITATGQRVTLRCSPRSGDLSVYWYQQSLDQGLQFLIQYYNGEERAKGNILERFSAQQFPDLHSELNLSSLELGDSALYFCASSSSQGREQYFGPGTRLLVL.

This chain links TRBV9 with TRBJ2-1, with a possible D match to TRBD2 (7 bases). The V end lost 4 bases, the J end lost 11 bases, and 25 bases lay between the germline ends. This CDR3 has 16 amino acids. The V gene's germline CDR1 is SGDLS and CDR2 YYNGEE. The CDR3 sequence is CASSTRAPGGGKQQFF. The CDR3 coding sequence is TGTGCCAGCAGCACGAGGGCCCCGGGGGGCGGAAAACAGCAGTTCTTC.

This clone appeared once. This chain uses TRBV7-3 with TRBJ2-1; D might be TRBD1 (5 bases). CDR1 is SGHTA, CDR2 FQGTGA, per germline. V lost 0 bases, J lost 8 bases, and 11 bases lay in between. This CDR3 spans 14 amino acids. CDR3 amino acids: CASSLTGRDHEQFF. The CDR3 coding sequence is TGTGCCAGCAGCTTAACAGGCAGGGATCATGAGCAGTTCTTC.

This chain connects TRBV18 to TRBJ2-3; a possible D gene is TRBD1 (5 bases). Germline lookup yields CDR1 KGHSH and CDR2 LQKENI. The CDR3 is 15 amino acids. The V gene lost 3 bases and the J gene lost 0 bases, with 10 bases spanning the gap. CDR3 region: CASSPRALSTDTQYF. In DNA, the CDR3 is TGTGCCAGCTCACCCAGGGCTCTTAGCACAGATACGCAGTATTTT.

In DNA, the CDR3 is TGTGCCAGCAGTTCGGGCGGGACAGGGGAAGATACGCAGTATTTT. It encodes CASSSGGTGEDTQYF. The chain is built from TRBV27 and TRBJ2-3; 10 bases are shared with TRBD1. The V gene's germline CDR1 is MNHEY and CDR2 SMNVEV (reference sequence). This CDR3 region has 15 residues. J gave up 5 bases and V 4 bases, and 6 bases lay outside the gene matches.

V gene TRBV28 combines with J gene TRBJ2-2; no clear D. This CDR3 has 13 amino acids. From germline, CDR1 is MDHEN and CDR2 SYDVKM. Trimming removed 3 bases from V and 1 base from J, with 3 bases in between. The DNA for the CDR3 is TGTGCCAGCAGTTTTCAGAACACCGGGGAGCTGTTTTTT. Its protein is CASSFQNTGELFF. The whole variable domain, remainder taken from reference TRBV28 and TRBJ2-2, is DVKVTQSSRYLVKRTGEKVFLECVQDMDHENMFWYRQDPGLGLRLIYFSYDVKMKEKGDIPEGYSVSREKKERFSLILESASTNQTSMYLCASSFQNTGELFFGEGSRLTVL.

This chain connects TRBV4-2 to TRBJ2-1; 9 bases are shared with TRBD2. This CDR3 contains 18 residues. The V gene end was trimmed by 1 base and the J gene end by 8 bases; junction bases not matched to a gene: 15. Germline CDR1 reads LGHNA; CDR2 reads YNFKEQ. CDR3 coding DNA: TGTGCCAGCAGCCAAGTTTGGGCTAGGGGCGGGAGGGGGCATGAGCAGTTCTTC. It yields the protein CASSQVWARGGRGHEQFF.

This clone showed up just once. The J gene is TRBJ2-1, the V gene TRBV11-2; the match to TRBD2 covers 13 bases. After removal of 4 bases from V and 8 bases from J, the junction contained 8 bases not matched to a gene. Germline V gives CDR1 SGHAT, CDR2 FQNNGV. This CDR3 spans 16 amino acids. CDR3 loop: CASSSAGTSGKYEQFF. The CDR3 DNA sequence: TGTGCCAGCAGCTCCGCCGGGACTAGCGGGAAGTATGAGCAGTTCTTC.

In nucleotides, the CDR3 is TGTGCCAGCAGAGCTACGAACACCGGGGAGCTGTTTTTT. This sequence encodes CASRATNTGELFF. The rearrangement joins TRBV6-1 to TRBJ2-2; D is uncertain. This CDR3 has 13 amino acids. V lost 6 bases to trimming and J lost 0 bases, with 5 bases between them. CDR1 MNHNS and CDR2 SASEGT come from the germline V gene.

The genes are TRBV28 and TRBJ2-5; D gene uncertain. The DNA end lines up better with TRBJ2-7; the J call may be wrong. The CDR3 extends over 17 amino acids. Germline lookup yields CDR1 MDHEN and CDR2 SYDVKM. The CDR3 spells CASSSPFGQSVSYEQYF. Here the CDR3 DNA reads TGTGCCAGCAGTTCTCCCTTTGGGCAGTCGGTCTCCTACGAGCAGTACTTC.

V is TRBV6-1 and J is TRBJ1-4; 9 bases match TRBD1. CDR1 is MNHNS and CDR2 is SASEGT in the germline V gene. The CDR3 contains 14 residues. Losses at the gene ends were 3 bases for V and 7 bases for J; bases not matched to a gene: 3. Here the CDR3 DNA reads TGTGCCAGCAGTGAGAACAGGGGGCTTGAAAAACTGTTTTTT. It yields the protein CASSENRGLEKLFF.

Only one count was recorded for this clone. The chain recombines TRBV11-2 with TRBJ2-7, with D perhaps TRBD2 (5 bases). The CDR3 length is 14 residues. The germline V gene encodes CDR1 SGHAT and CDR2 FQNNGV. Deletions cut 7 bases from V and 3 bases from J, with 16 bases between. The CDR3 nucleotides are TGTGCCAGCAACCGAGAGGGTGGGATCTACGAGCAGTACTTC. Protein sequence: CASNREGGIYEQYF. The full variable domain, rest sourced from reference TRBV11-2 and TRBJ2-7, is EAGVAQSPRYKIIEKRQSVAFWCNPISGHATLYWYQQILGQGPKLLIQFQNNGVVDDSQLPKDRFSAERLKGVDSTLKIQPAKLEDSAVYLCASNREGGIYEQYFGPGTRLTVT.

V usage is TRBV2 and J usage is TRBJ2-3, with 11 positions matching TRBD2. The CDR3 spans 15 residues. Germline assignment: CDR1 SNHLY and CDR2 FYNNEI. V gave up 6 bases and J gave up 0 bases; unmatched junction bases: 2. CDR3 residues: CASRLAGVSTDTQYF. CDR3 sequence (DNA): TGTGCCAGCAGACTAGCGGGAGTGAGCACAGATACGCAGTATTTT. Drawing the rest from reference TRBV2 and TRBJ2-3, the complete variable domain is EPEVTQTPSHQVTQMGQEVILRCVPISNHLYFYWYRQILGQKVEFLVSFYNNEISEKSEIFDDQFSVERPDGSNFTLKIRSTKLEDSAMYFCASRLAGVSTDTQYFGPGTRLTVL.

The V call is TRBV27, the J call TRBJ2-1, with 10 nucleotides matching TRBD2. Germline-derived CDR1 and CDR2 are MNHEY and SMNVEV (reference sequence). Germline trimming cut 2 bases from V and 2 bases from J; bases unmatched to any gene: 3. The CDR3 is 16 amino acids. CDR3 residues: CASSLRSGGAYNEQFF. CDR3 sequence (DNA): TGTGCCAGCAGTTTAAGGAGCGGGGGGGCCTACAATGAGCAGTTCTTC.

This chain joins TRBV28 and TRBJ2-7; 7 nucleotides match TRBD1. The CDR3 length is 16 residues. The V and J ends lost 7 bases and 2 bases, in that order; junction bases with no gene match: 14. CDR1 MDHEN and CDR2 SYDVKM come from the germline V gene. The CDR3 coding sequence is TGTGCCAGCACCAGGGGGTCACAGGGGTCGACCTACGAGCAGTACTTC. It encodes CASTRGSQGSTYEQYF.

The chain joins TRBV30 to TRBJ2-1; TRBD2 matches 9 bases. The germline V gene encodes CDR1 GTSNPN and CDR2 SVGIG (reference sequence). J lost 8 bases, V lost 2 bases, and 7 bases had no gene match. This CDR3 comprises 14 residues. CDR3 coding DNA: TGTGCCTGGAGTTCACTAGCGGGTTTTGATGAGCAGTTCTTC. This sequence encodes CAWSSLAGFDEQFF.

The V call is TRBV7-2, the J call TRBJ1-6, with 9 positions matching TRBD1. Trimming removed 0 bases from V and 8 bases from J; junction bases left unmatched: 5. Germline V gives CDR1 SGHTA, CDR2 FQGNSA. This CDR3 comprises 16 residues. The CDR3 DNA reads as TGTGCCAGCAGCTTAGCCGGACAGGGGAGACATTCACCCCTCCACTTT. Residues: CASSLAGQGRHSPLHF.

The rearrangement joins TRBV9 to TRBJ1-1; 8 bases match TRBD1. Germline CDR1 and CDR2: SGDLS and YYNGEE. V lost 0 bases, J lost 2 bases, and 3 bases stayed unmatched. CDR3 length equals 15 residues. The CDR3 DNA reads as TGTGCCAGCAGCGTAGGACAGGGGACAAACACTGAAGCTTTCTTT. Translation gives CASSVGQGTNTEAFF.

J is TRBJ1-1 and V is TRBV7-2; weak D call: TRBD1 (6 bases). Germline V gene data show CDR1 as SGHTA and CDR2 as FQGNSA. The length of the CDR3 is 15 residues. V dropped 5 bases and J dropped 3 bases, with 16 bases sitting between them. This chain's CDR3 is CASSLRWGGDTEAFF. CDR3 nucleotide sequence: TGTGCCAGCAGCCTAAGGTGGGGGGGCGACACTGAAGCTTTCTTT.